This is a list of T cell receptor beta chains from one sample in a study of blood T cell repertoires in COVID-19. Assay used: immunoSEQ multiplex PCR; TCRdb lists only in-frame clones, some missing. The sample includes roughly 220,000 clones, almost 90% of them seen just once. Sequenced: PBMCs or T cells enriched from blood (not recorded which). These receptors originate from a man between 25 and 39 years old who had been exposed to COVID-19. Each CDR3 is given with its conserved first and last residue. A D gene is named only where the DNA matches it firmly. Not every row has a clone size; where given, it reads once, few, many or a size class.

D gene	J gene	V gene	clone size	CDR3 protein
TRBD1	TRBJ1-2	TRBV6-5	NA	CASSWDRGDYGYTF
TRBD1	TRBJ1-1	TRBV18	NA	CASSYSPGTVLHTEAFF
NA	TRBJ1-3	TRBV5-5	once	CASSSTRGGGNTIYF
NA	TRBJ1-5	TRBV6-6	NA	CASAGGGSNQPQHF
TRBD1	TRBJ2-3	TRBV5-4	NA	CASSYRDRGDTQYF
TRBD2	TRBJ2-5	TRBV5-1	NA	CASRGLGGETQYF
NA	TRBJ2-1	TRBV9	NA	CASSVSPGRNEQFF
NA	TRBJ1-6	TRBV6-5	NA	CASSPVGFNSPLHF
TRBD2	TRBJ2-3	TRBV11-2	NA	CASRSSGGVTDTQYF
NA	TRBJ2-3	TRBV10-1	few	CASRHRDTQYF
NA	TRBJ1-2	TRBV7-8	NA	CASSSVSNYGYTF
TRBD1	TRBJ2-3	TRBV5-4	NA	CASSPRQGYSDTQYF
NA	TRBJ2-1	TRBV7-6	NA	CASSNNRDNEQFF
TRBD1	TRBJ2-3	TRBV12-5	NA	CASGAGTGTDTQYF
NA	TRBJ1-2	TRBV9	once	CASSVAARLWTNYGYTF
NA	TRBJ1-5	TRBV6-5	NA	CASSIASVGNQPQHF
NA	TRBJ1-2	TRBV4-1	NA	CASSQDEVGGGYGYTF
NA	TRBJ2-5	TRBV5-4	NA	CASSLGTLKETQYF
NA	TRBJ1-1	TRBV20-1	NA	CSASRGQLNTEAFF
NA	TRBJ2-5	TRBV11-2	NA	CASSLPGNQETQYF
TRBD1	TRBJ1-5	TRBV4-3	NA	CASSGQVDGQPQHF
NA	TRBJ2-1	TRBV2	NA	CAAGRGTYNEQFF
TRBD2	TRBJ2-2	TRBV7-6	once	CASSLQSGGGFTGELFF
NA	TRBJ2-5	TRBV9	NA	CASSAGTFQETQYF
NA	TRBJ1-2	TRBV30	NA	CAWSPRVGIRGYTF
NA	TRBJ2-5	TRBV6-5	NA	CASSYRPAETQYF
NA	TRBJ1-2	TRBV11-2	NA	CASSLDPGAHYGYTF
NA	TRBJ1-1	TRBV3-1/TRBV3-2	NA	CASSQGPGHGTEAFF
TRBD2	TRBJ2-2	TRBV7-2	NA	CASSLAGLAGNTGELFF
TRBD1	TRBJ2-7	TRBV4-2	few	CASSRSTGTGLSYEQYF
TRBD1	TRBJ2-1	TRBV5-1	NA	CASSLEPGQAFNEQFF
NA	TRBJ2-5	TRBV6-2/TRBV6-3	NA	CASSTRTSRQVETQYF
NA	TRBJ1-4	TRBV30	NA	CAWSVNRGEKLFF
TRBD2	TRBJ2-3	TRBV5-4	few	CASSPGTSGLDTQYF
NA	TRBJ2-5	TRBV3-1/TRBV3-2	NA	CASSQGLPGLQETQYF
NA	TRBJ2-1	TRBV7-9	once	CASHSLGAVYNEQFF
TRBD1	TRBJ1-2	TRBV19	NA	CASSINRGRPGGYTF
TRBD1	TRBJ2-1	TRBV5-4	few	CASSPPGQGWDEQFF
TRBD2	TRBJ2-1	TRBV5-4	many	CASSSETSGGGWNEQFF
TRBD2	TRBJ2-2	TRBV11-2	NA	CASSLKASGANTGELFF
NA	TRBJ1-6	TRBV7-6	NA	CASSLREAPYSPLHF
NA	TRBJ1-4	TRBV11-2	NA	CASSLGRGGTNEKLFF
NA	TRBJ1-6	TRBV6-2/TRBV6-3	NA	CASSYGPGSYNSPLHF
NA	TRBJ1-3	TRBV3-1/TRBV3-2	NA	CASSPGRYSGNTIYF
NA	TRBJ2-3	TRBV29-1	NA	CSVVKEGDTQYF
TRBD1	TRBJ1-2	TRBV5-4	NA	CASRIRGQVYGYTF
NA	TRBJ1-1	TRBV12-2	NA	CATTKKGDTEAFF
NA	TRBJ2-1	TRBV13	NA	CASSLTYWEQFF
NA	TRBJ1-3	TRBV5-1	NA	CASSSGQRYSGNTIYF